This TCR beta chain originates from a study of glioma-infiltrating T cells after dendritic cell vaccination (TCRdb year 2016). Regarding the complete study: A cohort of approximately 15 glioblastoma patients from Phase I and II dendritic cell vaccination trials was included, of whom 9 were newly diagnosed and 6 had recurrent disease. Autologous tumor lysate-pulsed dendritic cell vaccination was administered to the patients between the early 2000s and the early 2010s. The vaccine was prepared from monocyte-derived dendritic cells that were cultured for more than six days with IL-4 and GM-CSF and then pulsed overnight with autologous tumor lysate. Each patient was given three intradermal dendritic cell vaccine injections, spaced two weeks apart, in the arm below the axilla. In glioblastoma patients vaccinated with dendritic cells, deep sequencing of TCR beta CDR3 regions served to measure the amount of tumor-infiltrating lymphocytes and to compare repertoires between tumor and blood. Survival after dendritic cell vaccination was correlated with TCR sequencing metrics such as TIL content and the overlap between tumor and blood repertoires. What the work shows at the level of the full study, not this receptor alone: Higher estimated pretreatment TIL content predicted longer time to progression and overall survival after dendritic cell vaccination. The TCR overlap response model with three groups was called speculative and said to need prospective validation. The cohort was small and heterogeneous, and full blood and tumor sets were available for few patients, with initial-recurrent tumor pairs available for even fewer patients. No direct relationship between TCR clonality and survival was found, suggesting a diverse polyclonal response may matter.

This clone appeared a few times. Its binding antigen is unknown. No base qualities exist here, and no much larger clone lies one base off it. Using the immunoSEQ assay, TCRB CDR3 regions were amplified from 1.5 to 2 micrograms of genomic DNA, or from all available DNA when less than that was on hand. The multiplex PCR relied on 60 forward primers for TCR V beta segments and 13 reverse primers for J beta segments. To estimate reads per starting template, synthetic control templates were spiked into each sample at limiting dilution. Reads of 87 bp were generated by sequencing on the Illumina HiSeq System. From the authors' description of their analysis: To remove PCR and sequencing errors, closely related sequences were merged with a nearest neighbor algorithm. TCR overlap was measured as the percentage of unique tumor TCR beta sequences that were also present in the peripheral blood of the same patient. TCRdb provides this immuneACCESS table in a form limited to in-frame rearrangements. Some clones are lacking; in checked studies, under half of them reflect an unresolved V gene, and why the rest are absent is not known. The V and J calls and the clone size are those of that table, but D and trimming were determined from the DNA. The sample includes approximately 67,000 clones, with about 86% observed a single time. The ten biggest clones cover 7% to 9.5% of the sample.

V loses 3 bases at its end and J loses 4 bases; junction bases beyond the gene matches: 5. There are 15 amino acids in the CDR3, from cysteine to phenylalanine inclusive. CDR3 DNA only is kept here, 45 bases in frame from base 1. CDR1 and CDR2, looked up from the germline V gene, are ENHRY and SYGVKD. Patients were selected for having adequate residual fresh-frozen tumor tissue and more than two years of available survival data. Molecular status otherwise varied across the glioblastoma patients, but none of them carried an isocitrate dehydrogenase mutation. PBMC collection took place before vaccination, two weeks after the third vaccination, and at tumor progression if progression occurred. The Qiagen DNeasy Blood extraction Kit was used to extract genomic DNA.

The rearranged chain carries TRBV10-3 and TRBJ1-1, with TRBD1 matching 10 junction bases. This clonotype was obtained from a human donor with glioblastoma. Sequencing was performed on blood, taken before dendritic cell vaccination. The CDR3 region reads CAISDPGQGVTEAFF. In nucleotide form, the sequence is TGTGCCATCAGTGACCCCGGACAGGGGGTCACTGAAGCTTTCTTT.